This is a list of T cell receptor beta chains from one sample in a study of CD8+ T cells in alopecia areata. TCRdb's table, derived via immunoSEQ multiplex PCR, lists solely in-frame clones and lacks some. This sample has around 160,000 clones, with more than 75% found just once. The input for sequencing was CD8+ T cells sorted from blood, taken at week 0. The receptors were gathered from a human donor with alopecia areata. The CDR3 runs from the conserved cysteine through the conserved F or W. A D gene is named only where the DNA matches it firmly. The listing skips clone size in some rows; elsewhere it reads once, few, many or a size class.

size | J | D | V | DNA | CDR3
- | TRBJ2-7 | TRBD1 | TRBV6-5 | TGTGCCAGCAGTCCCGGGACAGGGGTCGAGCAGTACTTC | CASSPGTGVEQYF
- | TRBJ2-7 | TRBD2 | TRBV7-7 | TGTGCTAGCAGACACTCTAGCGGGTTTAGGTACGAGCAGTACTTC | CASRHSSGFRYEQYF
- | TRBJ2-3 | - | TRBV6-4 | TGTGCCAGCAGTGACCCGGGAGCAGCAGATACGCAGTATTTT | CASSDPGAADTQYF
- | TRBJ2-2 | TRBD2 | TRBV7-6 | TGTGCCAGCAGCTTAAGCGGGGGCAACACCGGGGAGCTGTTTTTT | CASSLSGGNTGELFF
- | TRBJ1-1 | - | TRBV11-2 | TGTGCCAGCAGCTTAGACGCACTCCGGGACATGGCGGAAGCTTTCTTT | CASSLDALRDMAEAFF
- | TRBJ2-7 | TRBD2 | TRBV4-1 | TGCGCCAGCAGCCAGACTAGCGGGATCTCCTACGAGCAGTACTTC | CASSQTSGISYEQYF
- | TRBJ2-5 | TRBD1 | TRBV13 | TGTGCCAGCAGCTACCCTAGGACAGGGTCAGAGACCCAGTACTTC | CASSYPRTGSETQYF
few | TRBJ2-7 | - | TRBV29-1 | TGCAGCGTTGAAGATCAAGGTTACGAGCAGTACTTC | CSVEDQGYEQYF
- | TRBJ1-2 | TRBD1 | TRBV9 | TGTGCCAGCAGCCTAAGGGACAGGGCTGGCTACACCTTC | CASSLRDRAGYTF
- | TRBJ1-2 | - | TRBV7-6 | TGTGCCAGCAGCTTAGGAGAGAGCTATGGCTACACCTTC | CASSLGESYGYTF
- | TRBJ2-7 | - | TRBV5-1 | TGCGCCAGCAGCTTGGCCTCTGGCTACGAGCAGTACTTC | CASSLASGYEQYF